Following are 15 T cell receptor beta chains from one sample sequenced in a study of shared clonotypes between healthy human individuals. TCRdb keeps only in-frame clones here, not all; method: immunoSEQ multiplex PCR. The sample contains about 710,000 clones, 55% to 85% of which appear only once. Sequenced: memory CD4+ T cells sorted from blood. Subset in this sample: CD45RA-negative fraction. These receptors originate from a woman under 40 in good health.

The genes are TRBV28 and TRBJ1-5; 7 bases match TRBD1. Germline loops: CDR1 MDHEN, CDR2 SYDVKM. The J segment lost 8 bases and the V segment lost 3 bases, leaving 7 bases of the junction unmatched. The CDR3 spans 14 residues. The CDR3 DNA sequence: TGTGCCAGCAGTTTGTACAGGGGATTAGAGCCCCAGCATTTT. This gives the protein CASSLYRGLEPQHF.

The chain couples TRBV5-1 to TRBJ1-1, with 8 bases lining up with TRBD1. CDR3 length: 15 amino acids. With 3 bases clipped from V and 1 base from J, the junction kept 5 bases outside the gene matches. Germline V gene sequence: CDR1 SGHRS, CDR2 YFSETQ. CDR3 DNA sequence: TGCGCCAGCAGCTGGGGACAGGAAGGGAACACTGAAGCTTTCTTT. Protein sequence: CASSWGQEGNTEAFF.

This chain connects TRBV28 to TRBJ2-1; D perhaps matches TRBD1 (6 bases). The ends were cut back, 8 bases at V and 4 bases at J, with 21 bases in the middle. CDR1 MDHEN and CDR2 SYDVKM come from the germline V gene. This CDR3 is built from 16 residues. In DNA form, the CDR3 reads TGTGCCAGCCTGGGCTCAGGGACACGGTCTTACAATGAGCAGTTCTTC. It translates to CASLGSGTRSYNEQFF.

In its sample, this clone was seen a few times. The CDR3: CASSPTVGQGDTGELFF. The CDR3 bases are TGTGCCAGCAGCCCGACCGTGGGACAGGGCGACACCGGGGAGCTGTTTTTT. This rearrangement joins TRBV11-3 to TRBJ2-2, with TRBD1 matching 9 bases. Germline V gives CDR1 SGHNT, CDR2 YENEEA. The CDR3 loop spans 17 amino acids. Trimming removed 5 bases from V and 3 bases from J; junction bases left unmatched: 10.

The chain links TRBV6-6 to TRBJ2-7; no firm D call. The germline V gene has CDR1 MNHNY and CDR2 SVGAGI (reference sequence). V was pared by 4 bases and J by 2 bases, with 12 bases between. CDR3 length: 14 amino acids. CDR3 sequence reads: CASSSPGSAYEQYF. The CDR3 bases are TGTGCCAGCAGTTCCCCCGGATCTGCCTACGAGCAGTACTTC.

The chain uses TRBV10-3 and TRBJ1-3; D is ambiguous. This CDR3 is built from 12 residues. Trimming left V 3 bases short and J 7 bases short, with 7 bases between. Germline V CDR1 and CDR2: ENHRY, SYGVKD. CDR3: CAISDGSNTIYF. The CDR3 DNA reads as TGTGCCATCAGTGACGGCAGCAACACCATATATTTT.

This clone has just a few counts. Distinct nucleotide sequences in the sample also encode this CDR3. The chain couples TRBV6-6 to TRBJ2-5; 11 nucleotides align to TRBD2. J was trimmed by 5 bases and V by 5 bases; bases with no gene match: 7. The CDR3 is made up of 15 amino acids. The germline V gene encodes CDR1 MNHNY and CDR2 SVGAGI (reference sequence). CDR3 loop: CASSTGLAGVETQYF. CDR3 bases: TGTGCCAGCAGTACCGGACTAGCGGGTGTTGAGACCCAGTACTTC.

This clone was seen once. The chain recombines TRBV19 with TRBJ1-5; D gene ambiguous. Trimming took off 0 bases at V and 7 bases at J, with 13 bases between the two ends. CDR3 size: 15 residues. Per germline, CDR1 LNHDA and CDR2 SQIVND (reference sequence). The CDR3 nucleotides are TGTGCCAGTAGTATAGATGCTCGCTCGGGCCAGCCCCAGCATTTT. Amino acids: CASSIDARSGQPQHF.

The chain employs TRBV18 and TRBJ2-7; D is possibly TRBD1 (5 bases). The germline gives CDR1 KGHSH, CDR2 LQKENI. V lost 0 bases to trimming and J lost 6 bases, with 12 bases between them. This CDR3 has 14 amino acids. CDR3 residues: CASSPPLRASEQYF. The CDR3 coding sequence is TGTGCCAGCTCACCACCGCTCAGGGCCAGCGAGCAGTACTTC.

This clone was counted once. This sequence joins TRBV7-9 and TRBJ1-1, with 8 bases matching TRBD1. Trimming cost V 5 bases and J 1 base; bases outside gene matches: 9. The length of the CDR3 is 16 residues. Germline lookup yields CDR1 SEHNR and CDR2 FQNEAQ (reference sequence). The chain's CDR3 is CASSPRPGQGNTEAFF. CDR3 in DNA: TGTGCCAGCAGCCCCCGCCCAGGACAGGGGAACACTGAAGCTTTCTTT.

This clone was seen more than once but under ten times. This sequence joins TRBV4-1 and TRBJ1-1, with D hard to call. The V end lost 6 bases, the J end lost 6 bases, and 20 bases lay between the germline ends. The germline V gene encodes CDR1 MGHRA and CDR2 YSYEKL. This CDR3 contains 15 residues. CDR3 in DNA: TGCGCCAGCAGGCCCGGGCCGAGGGAAGAATCTGAAGCTTTCTTT. This gives the protein CASRPGPREESEAFF.

The chain is built from TRBV10-1 and TRBJ2-3, with 9 bases identical to TRBD2. J was trimmed by 6 bases and V by 3 bases; bases with no gene match: 10. The CDR3 has 16 amino acids. CDR1 and CDR2 (germline): WNHNN, SYGVQD (reference sequence). The CDR3 protein is CASSESPAGGRDTQYF. The CDR3 bases are TGCGCCAGCAGTGAAAGCCCAGCGGGAGGTCGTGATACGCAGTATTTT.

The chain links TRBV12-1 to TRBJ1-1. TRBV12-1 is a pseudogene. The CDR3 runs 15 residues. The CDR3 reads CAPRTETTTNTEAFF. CDR3 coding DNA: TGTGCCCCCAGAACGGAAACGACGACGAACACTGAAGCTTTCTTT.

The rearrangement uses TRBV9 and TRBJ2-2, with D perhaps being TRBD1 or TRBD2 (5 bases each). V gave up 0 bases and J gave up 4 bases, with 13 bases separating them. This CDR3 has 16 residues. Germline CDR1 and CDR2: SGDLS and YYNGEE. CDR3 protein: CASSVGGSRFTGELFF. The DNA of the CDR3 is TGTGCCAGCAGCGTAGGGGGGTCCCGCTTCACCGGGGAGCTGTTTTTT.

The CDR3 region has the DNA TGTGCCAGCAGTTTTAACGGACTAGCGGGATCCAACAATGAGCAGTTCTTC. Its protein product is CASSFNGLAGSNNEQFF. The chain has TRBV27 and TRBJ2-1, with 12 bases fitting TRBD2. This CDR3 comprises 17 residues. CDR1 is MNHEY and CDR2 is SMNVEV in the germline V gene (reference sequence). The junction had 8 bases not matched to a gene; V was cut back by 3 bases and J by 5 bases.